This TCR beta chain was recovered during a study of shared clonotypes between healthy human individuals. Notes on the study in general: On the whole, naive subsets had larger estimated richness than memory subsets had.

The repertoire was sequenced with immunoSEQ multiplex PCR; TCRdb's copy has only in-frame clones and lacks some. This sample has about 2.2 million clones, with 85% to 95% found just once. The CDR3 is made up of 17 amino acids. V lost 6 bases and J 2 bases, leaving 19 bases between the germline ends. Germline assignment: CDR1 LNHDA and CDR2 SQIVND (reference sequence). In regard to this clone: Its antigen remains unidentified.

Naivety among CD8 cells was defined by CD45RO negativity and positive CCR7 selection, thereby excluding terminally differentiated effector memory CD45RA+ cells. Nashville, Tennessee was home to all donors, who were Caucasian adults. The origin of this receptor is a man between 18 and 29 years old in good health. Some clones in this sample may be carry-over from other donors' samples. The specimen was naive CD8+ T cells from PBMCs. The V gene is TRBV19, the J gene TRBJ1-4, with D possibly TRBD1 on 6 matching bases. The CDR3 DNA sequence: TGTGCCAGTAGCCTCAGAGACAGGTTGTATACTAATGAAAAACTGTTTTTT. This translates into CASSLRDRLYTNEKLFF.